The entry that follows covers one TCR beta chain sequence. CDR1 ENHRY and CDR2 SYGVKD come from the germline V gene. The CDR3 loop spans 14 amino acids. V was trimmed by 7 bases and J by 4 bases, leaving 15 bases between them. The data were taken from a study of blood T cell repertoires in COVID-19. Turning to the study itself: Specimens from acute and convalescent COVID-19 originated in the United States, Italy and Spain. The analysed material was cDNA or gDNA that came from T cells, B-cell-depleted T cells, or PBMCs.

Original data processing: How many nucleated cells were present was estimated from reference gene primer amplification. Profiling relied on immunoSEQ multiplex PCR, and the TCRdb table lists in-frame clones only, not all of them. For V, J and clone size, that table is used; D and trimming come from the DNA. Here the sample spans some 270,000 clones, around 82% being singletons. Seattle patient enrollment occurred during active infection, with longitudinal follow-up thereafter. The source is a human donor with COVID-19, enrolled during active disease. The donor label of this sample is uncertain. The sequenced sample consisted of peripheral blood. This chain uses TRBV10-3 with TRBJ2-3; TRBD1 is a possible D gene (5 bases). This chain's CDR3 is CAINTGTEADTQYF. CDR3 nucleotide sequence: TGTGCCATCAATACAGGCACCGAGGCAGATACGCAGTATTTT.